This TCR beta chain emerged from a study of blood T cells in healthy people across ages. General observations from the study: Investigators viewed diversity estimates from one million T cells as underestimates, the study reported.

This clonotype was seen a few times. As yet, its antigen is unknown. With 4 bases removed from V and 11 bases from J, the gap between germline ends came to 24 bases. This CDR3 is built from 15 residues. Looked up from germline, CDR1 is SGHRS and CDR2 is YFSETQ. Through a sample-barcoded 5' primer and a J-beta primer mix, a second PCR was run for about 6 to 11 cycles. TCRdb itself ran the 5' RACE reads through MiXCR, one entry per CDR3 protein. The sample includes some 320,000 distinct CDR3 sequences, roughly 26% of them seen just once. V gene TRBV5-1 combines with J gene TRBJ2-5; D is perhaps TRBD2 (5 bases). The sample comprised blood. The receptor was derived from a woman aged 70-85 years in good health. CDR3: CASSPTTGDLWEQYF. CDR3 DNA sequence: TGCGCCAGCAGCCCAACGACTGGGGATTTGTGGGAGCAGTACTTC.